Listed here are 3 T cell receptor beta chains from one sample, sequenced in a study of blood T cell repertoires in COVID-19. The method was immunoSEQ multiplex PCR; TCRdb's version includes in-frame clones alone and lacks a portion of them. This table holds 140,000 to 150,000 clones, 75% to 85% found once. Sequencing was done on a sample of peripheral blood. Receptor source: a human donor with acute or convalescent COVID-19. The donor label of this sample is uncertain.

J is TRBJ1-2 and V is TRBV20-1; a possible D gene is TRBD1 (5 bases). Per germline, CDR1 DFQATT and CDR2 SNEGSKA (reference sequence). CDR3 length: 11 residues. Deletions cut 4 bases from V and 7 bases from J, with 10 bases between. Here the CDR3 reads CSATDRSGYTF. DNA of the CDR3: TGCAGTGCTACCGACAGAAGTGGCTACACCTTC.

CDR3 sequence reads: CSVHYPTDTQYF. In DNA, the CDR3 is TGCAGCGTACACTACCCCACAGATACGCAGTATTTT. The chain uses TRBV29-1 and TRBJ2-3; no firm D call. The CDR3 sequence is 12 residues long. Germline CDR1 and CDR2: SQVTM and ANQGSEA. With 6 bases removed from V and 2 bases from J, the gap between germline ends came to 9 bases.

The V call is TRBV5-4, the J call TRBJ1-1; 8 bases line up with TRBD1. Losses at the gene ends were 3 bases for V and 7 bases for J; bases not matched to a gene: 2. Germline V gene data show CDR1 as SGHNT and CDR2 as YYREEE (reference sequence). The CDR3 length is 12 residues. Here the CDR3 reads CASSSGQGEAFF. The CDR3 coding sequence is TGTGCCAGCAGCTCTGGACAGGGTGAAGCTTTCTTT.